This T cell receptor beta chain was retrieved from a study of cytomegalovirus exposure and HLA in healthy donors. About the research overall: The Caucasian-associated ancestry cluster contained about four fifths of the approximately 400 genotyped donors. Broader study findings: In an earlier analysis, about 87% or about 30%: the productive usage of most TCR beta V segments. Among TCR beta chains, those listed as cytomegalovirus-associated numbered around 160.

Concerning this clone itself: Its antigen is still unknown.

PCR used 60 Vbeta primers and 13 Jbeta primers. The method was immunoSEQ multiplex PCR; TCRdb's version includes in-frame clones alone and lacks a portion of them. The table shows about 140,000 clones, with more than 60% occurring only once. CDR3 size: 16 residues. The germline gives CDR1 SGHRS, CDR2 YFSETQ. The junction had 8 bases not matched to a gene; V was cut back by 4 bases and J by 2 bases. This sequence joins TRBV5-1 and TRBJ2-7, with 11 nucleotides matching TRBD1. What was sequenced was PBMCs. This TCR was recovered from a woman aged 55-69 years in good health and CMV-seronegative. The CDR3 protein is CASSNHRGQGAYEQYF. CDR3 bases: TGCGCCAGCAGCAATCACCGGGGACAGGGGGCCTACGAGCAGTACTTC.